Listed below are T cell receptor beta chains from one sample, sequenced in a study of T cell responses to AZD1222 COVID-19 vaccine. Measured with immunoSEQ multiplex PCR; TCRdb has only the in-frame clones, and not every one. The top ten clones hold about a tenth of a sample with roughly 150,000 clones, roughly nine tenths of them seen once. The specimen comprised peripheral blood, sampled 28 days after the second AZD1222 dose. Receptor source: an adult who received the AZD1222 COVID-19 vaccine. CDR3s include the opening cysteine and the closing phenylalanine or tryptophan. A D gene is named only where the DNA matches it firmly. A row's size may be missing; if present it is once, few, many or a size class.

j_gene: TRBJ2-2
d_gene: TRBD2
len: 16
v_gene: TRBV5-1
abundance: NA
CDR3aa: CASSLRLAGGTGELFF
CDR3nt: TGCGCCAGCAGCTTGCGACTAGCGGGGGGAACCGGGGAGCTGTTTTTT

j_gene: TRBJ2-1
d_gene: NA
len: 16
v_gene: TRBV11-2
abundance: NA
CDR3aa: CASQRTGPSSYNEQFF
CDR3nt: TGTGCCAGTCAAAGAACGGGACCGAGCTCCTACAATGAGCAGTTCTTC

j_gene: TRBJ1-2
d_gene: TRBD1
len: 15
v_gene: TRBV6-5
abundance: NA
CDR3aa: CASSYSYRDRYGYTF
CDR3nt: TGTGCCAGCAGTTACTCGTACCGGGACAGATATGGCTACACCTTC

j_gene: TRBJ2-7
d_gene: NA
len: 15
v_gene: TRBV10-3
abundance: NA
CDR3aa: CAIREGTVSSYEQYF
CDR3nt: TGTGCCATCAGAGAAGGGACGGTTAGCTCCTACGAGCAGTACTTC

j_gene: TRBJ1-2
d_gene: NA
len: 15
v_gene: TRBV21-1
abundance: NA
CDR3aa: CASSKVRGQEDGYTF
CDR3nt: TGTGCCAGCAGCAAAGTAAGGGGGCAGGAGGATGGCTACACCTTC

j_gene: TRBJ1-2
d_gene: TRBD1
len: 14
v_gene: TRBV5-4
abundance: NA
CDR3aa: CASSPGGTNYGYTF
CDR3nt: TGTGCCAGCAGCCCAGGGGGCACAAACTATGGCTACACCTTC

j_gene: TRBJ1-3
d_gene: NA
len: 15
v_gene: TRBV27
abundance: NA
CDR3aa: CASSLSGSTGNTIYF
CDR3nt: TGTGCCAGCAGTTTATCGGGGTCGACTGGAAACACCATATATTTT

j_gene: TRBJ2-7
d_gene: NA
len: 12
v_gene: TRBV5-6
abundance: NA
CDR3aa: CASLGKSDEQYF
CDR3nt: TGTGCCAGCTTAGGGAAGTCGGACGAGCAGTACTTC

j_gene: TRBJ1-3
d_gene: NA
len: 11
v_gene: TRBV5-1
abundance: NA
CDR3aa: CASTRGNTIYF
CDR3nt: TGCGCCAGCACCCGCGGAAACACCATATATTTT

j_gene: TRBJ1-1
d_gene: NA
len: 14
v_gene: TRBV11-2
abundance: NA
CDR3aa: CASSLTARNTEAFF
CDR3nt: TGTGCCAGCAGCTTAACCGCTAGAAACACTGAAGCTTTCTTT

j_gene: TRBJ2-5
d_gene: NA
len: 13
v_gene: TRBV2
abundance: NA
CDR3aa: CASKERVQETQYF
CDR3nt: TGTGCCAGCAAGGAGCGGGTCCAAGAGACCCAGTACTTC

j_gene: TRBJ1-6
d_gene: TRBD1
len: 15
v_gene: TRBV10-3
abundance: NA
CDR3aa: CATQGTGGASSPLHF
CDR3nt: TGTGCCACCCAGGGGACAGGGGGCGCAAGTTCACCCCTCCACTTT

j_gene: TRBJ1-2
d_gene: NA
len: 13
v_gene: TRBV2
abundance: NA
CDR3aa: CAIQAVRGGGYTF
CDR3nt: TGTGCTATCCAAGCGGTCAGGGGCGGTGGCTACACCTTC

j_gene: TRBJ2-5
d_gene: NA
len: 16
v_gene: TRBV7-2
abundance: once
CDR3aa: CASSLGLGARGETQYF
CDR3nt: TGTGCCAGCAGCTTAGGGCTGGGGGCAAGGGGAGAGACCCAGTACTTC

j_gene: TRBJ1-5
d_gene: NA
len: 15
v_gene: TRBV19
abundance: NA
CDR3aa: CASRTTGRSNQPQHF
CDR3nt: TGTGCCAGTAGAACCACAGGGAGAAGCAATCAGCCCCAGCATTTT

j_gene: TRBJ1-5
d_gene: NA
len: 15
v_gene: TRBV18
abundance: NA
CDR3aa: CASSPTGYSNQPQHF
CDR3nt: TGTGCCAGCTCACCAACAGGGTATAGCAATCAGCCCCAGCATTTT

j_gene: TRBJ1-1
d_gene: NA
len: 14
v_gene: TRBV5-4
abundance: NA
CDR3aa: CASSLDREDVRAFF
CDR3nt: TGTGCCAGCAGCTTGGACAGGGAGGACGTTCGAGCTTTCTTT

j_gene: TRBJ2-1
d_gene: TRBD1
len: 17
v_gene: TRBV7-2
abundance: NA
CDR3aa: CASSLGGTRGPYNEQFF
CDR3nt: TGTGCCAGCAGCTTAGGAGGGACGAGGGGGCCCTACAATGAGCAGTTCTTC

j_gene: TRBJ2-7
d_gene: NA
len: 15
v_gene: TRBV29-1
abundance: NA
CDR3aa: CSVEDPDGSSYEQYF
CDR3nt: TGCAGCGTTGAAGATCCGGACGGGAGCTCCTACGAGCAGTACTTC

j_gene: TRBJ2-3
d_gene: TRBD2
len: 15
v_gene: TRBV5-6
abundance: NA
CDR3aa: CASSFLAGGAATQYF
CDR3nt: TGTGCCAGCAGCTTTTTAGCGGGAGGGGCGGCTACGCAGTATTTT

j_gene: TRBJ2-1
d_gene: NA
len: 15
v_gene: TRBV10-2
abundance: NA
CDR3aa: CASKRDPEPYNEQFF
CDR3nt: TGCGCCAGCAAACGAGACCCAGAACCCTACAATGAGCAGTTCTTC

j_gene: TRBJ2-3
d_gene: TRBD2
len: 18
v_gene: TRBV7-2
abundance: NA
CDR3aa: CASSLEASGGAFRDTQYF
CDR3nt: TGTGCCAGCAGCTTAGAGGCTAGCGGGGGCGCTTTTAGAGATACGCAGTATTTT

j_gene: TRBJ2-7
d_gene: NA
len: 14
v_gene: TRBV19
abundance: NA
CDR3aa: CASSKRQSSYEQYF
CDR3nt: TGTGCCAGTAGTAAACGGCAGTCCTCCTACGAGCAGTACTTC

j_gene: TRBJ1-5
d_gene: NA
len: 17
v_gene: TRBV4-1
abundance: NA
CDR3aa: CASSQDSPGILGEPQHF
CDR3nt: TGCGCCAGCAGCCAAGATAGCCCGGGGATTCTAGGGGAACCCCAGCATTTT

j_gene: TRBJ2-5
d_gene: NA
len: 15
v_gene: TRBV6-2/TRBV6-3
abundance: NA
CDR3aa: CASSYYTGPRETQYF
CDR3nt: TGTGCCAGCAGTTACTATACAGGGCCTCGAGAGACCCAGTACTTC

j_gene: TRBJ2-1
d_gene: TRBD2
len: 15
v_gene: TRBV6-6
abundance: NA
CDR3aa: CASSYVSGRANEQFF
CDR3nt: TGTGCCAGCAGTTACGTCAGCGGGAGGGCCAATGAGCAGTTCTTC

j_gene: TRBJ2-7
d_gene: TRBD2
len: 15
v_gene: TRBV11-2
abundance: NA
CDR3aa: CASSVTSATSYEQYF
CDR3nt: TGTGCCAGCAGCGTTACTAGCGCGACCTCCTACGAGCAGTACTTC

j_gene: TRBJ1-2
d_gene: NA
len: 15
v_gene: TRBV5-8
abundance: NA
CDR3aa: CASSLTGLRNYGYTF
CDR3nt: TGTGCCAGCAGCTTAACAGGGCTGAGGAACTATGGCTACACCTTC

j_gene: TRBJ2-1
d_gene: TRBD1
len: 18
v_gene: TRBV9
abundance: NA
CDR3aa: CASSVVEGAGSSYNEQFF
CDR3nt: TGTGCCAGCAGCGTAGTAGAGGGGGCAGGCAGCTCCTACAATGAGCAGTTCTTC

j_gene: TRBJ1-5
d_gene: NA
len: 16
v_gene: TRBV6-1
abundance: NA
CDR3aa: CASSGGASYSNQPQHF
CDR3nt: TGTGCCAGCAGTGGCGGAGCCTCCTATAGCAATCAGCCCCAGCATTTT

j_gene: TRBJ2-5
d_gene: NA
len: 12
v_gene: TRBV7-6
abundance: NA
CDR3aa: CASSHRFETQYF
CDR3nt: TGTGCCAGCAGCCACCGATTTGAGACCCAGTACTTC

j_gene: TRBJ1-1
d_gene: NA
len: 13
v_gene: TRBV19
abundance: NA
CDR3aa: CASSIGGWTEAFF
CDR3nt: TGTGCCAGTAGTATAGGTGGGTGGACTGAAGCTTTCTTT

j_gene: TRBJ1-2
d_gene: NA
len: 14
v_gene: TRBV11-3
abundance: NA
CDR3aa: CASSLVVPGLGYTF
CDR3nt: TGTGCCAGCAGCTTAGTTGTTCCGGGGCTTGGCTACACCTTC

j_gene: TRBJ2-1
d_gene: NA
len: 14
v_gene: TRBV11-3
abundance: NA
CDR3aa: CASSRGYSYNEQFF
CDR3nt: TGTGCCAGCAGTCGCGGGTACTCCTACAATGAGCAGTTCTTC

j_gene: TRBJ1-1
d_gene: NA
len: 15
v_gene: TRBV5-1
abundance: NA
CDR3aa: CASSLIQGRNTEAFF
CDR3nt: TGCGCCAGCAGCCTCATACAGGGCCGGAACACTGAAGCTTTCTTT

j_gene: TRBJ2-7
d_gene: NA
len: 15
v_gene: TRBV27
abundance: NA
CDR3aa: CASSQAGVSSYEQYF
CDR3nt: TGTGCCAGCAGCCAGGCGGGCGTCTCCTCCTACGAGCAGTACTTC

j_gene: TRBJ1-4
d_gene: NA
len: 15
v_gene: TRBV5-1
abundance: NA
CDR3aa: CASSLANPGSEKLFF
CDR3nt: TGCGCCAGCAGCTTGGCAAATCCGGGAAGTGAAAAACTGTTTTTT

j_gene: TRBJ1-1
d_gene: NA
len: 14
v_gene: TRBV19
abundance: NA
CDR3aa: CASSIGRECTEAFF
CDR3nt: TGTGCCAGTAGTATAGGGAGGGAATGCACTGAAGCTTTCTTT

j_gene: TRBJ1-4
d_gene: TRBD1
len: 17
v_gene: TRBV6-1
abundance: NA
CDR3aa: CASSAQLGGTGEEKLFF
CDR3nt: TGTGCCAGCAGTGCCCAACTGGGGGGGACAGGGGAGGAAAAACTGTTTTTT

j_gene: TRBJ1-2
d_gene: TRBD1
len: 14
v_gene: TRBV3-1/TRBV3-2
abundance: NA
CDR3aa: CASSHWDREYGYTF
CDR3nt: TGTGCCAGCAGCCACTGGGACAGGGAGTATGGCTACACCTTC

j_gene: TRBJ1-6
d_gene: NA
len: 14
v_gene: TRBV5-1
abundance: once
CDR3aa: CASSLEGSRTPLHF
CDR3nt: TGCGCCAGCAGCTTGGAGGGGAGTAGGACACCCCTCCACTTT

j_gene: TRBJ2-3
d_gene: NA
len: 14
v_gene: TRBV27
abundance: NA
CDR3aa: CASRSRERADTQYF
CDR3nt: TGTGCCAGCAGATCTAGAGAGCGGGCGGATACGCAGTATTTT

j_gene: TRBJ1-1
d_gene: NA
len: 13
v_gene: TRBV19
abundance: NA
CDR3aa: CASRRTENTEAFF
CDR3nt: TGTGCCAGTAGGAGAACCGAGAACACTGAAGCTTTCTTT

j_gene: TRBJ2-1
d_gene: NA
len: 15
v_gene: TRBV6-5
abundance: NA
CDR3aa: CASLSGLSSYNEQFF
CDR3nt: TGTGCCAGCCTTAGCGGTCTTAGCTCCTACAATGAGCAGTTCTTC

j_gene: TRBJ1-1
d_gene: NA
len: 15
v_gene: TRBV6-5
abundance: NA
CDR3aa: CATHRRDAMNTEAFF
CDR3nt: TGTGCCACCCACCGTCGGGACGCAATGAACACTGAAGCTTTCTTT

j_gene: TRBJ1-2
d_gene: TRBD1
len: 14
v_gene: TRBV28
abundance: NA
CDR3aa: CASSLGAGGEGYTF
CDR3nt: TGTGCCAGCAGTTTAGGGGCAGGGGGTGAAGGCTACACCTTC

j_gene: TRBJ2-3
d_gene: NA
len: 11
v_gene: TRBV20-1
abundance: NA
CDR3aa: CSASLSSTQYF
CDR3nt: TGCAGTGCTAGCCTCAGCAGTACGCAGTATTTT

j_gene: TRBJ1-5
d_gene: NA
len: 19
v_gene: TRBV6-1
abundance: NA
CDR3aa: CASSEAPGAEGRSNQPQHF
CDR3nt: TGTGCCAGCAGTGAAGCGCCAGGGGCCGAAGGGAGGAGCAATCAGCCCCAGCATTTT

j_gene: TRBJ2-3
d_gene: NA
len: 16
v_gene: TRBV5-5
abundance: NA
CDR3aa: CASSLERGGGTDTQYF
CDR3nt: TGTGCCAGCAGCTTGGAACGGGGCGGGGGCACAGATACGCAGTATTTT

j_gene: TRBJ1-4
d_gene: TRBD1
len: 15
v_gene: TRBV6-5
abundance: NA
CDR3aa: CASSYSGQGGEKLFF
CDR3nt: TGTGCCAGCAGTTACTCCGGACAGGGAGGTGAAAAACTGTTTTTT

j_gene: TRBJ2-1
d_gene: NA
len: 17
v_gene: TRBV27
abundance: NA
CDR3aa: CASSFPTTRDWKNEQFF
CDR3nt: TGTGCCAGCAGTTTCCCCACGACCCGGGACTGGAAAAATGAGCAGTTCTTC

j_gene: TRBJ2-7
d_gene: TRBD2
len: 14
v_gene: TRBV12-5
abundance: NA
CDR3aa: CASGPSGRADEQYF
CDR3nt: TGTGCTAGTGGCCCCAGCGGGAGGGCCGACGAGCAGTACTTC

j_gene: TRBJ1-4
d_gene: TRBD1
len: 15
v_gene: TRBV28
abundance: NA
CDR3aa: CASSSRQGGVVKLFF
CDR3nt: TGTGCCAGCAGTTCTCGACAGGGTGGAGTGGTAAAACTGTTTTTT

j_gene: TRBJ2-2
d_gene: TRBD2
len: 15
v_gene: TRBV5-1
abundance: NA
CDR3aa: CASSLGLAGLGELFF
CDR3nt: TGCGCCAGCAGCTTGGGACTAGCGGGACTCGGGGAGCTGTTTTTT

j_gene: TRBJ1-1
d_gene: NA
len: 12
v_gene: TRBV27
abundance: few
CDR3aa: CASSLTGSEAFF
CDR3nt: TGTGCCAGCAGTTTAACTGGGTCTGAAGCTTTCTTT

j_gene: TRBJ1-2
d_gene: NA
len: 13
v_gene: TRBV9
abundance: NA
CDR3aa: CASSVGKGDGYTF
CDR3nt: TGTGCCAGCAGCGTAGGAAAGGGGGATGGCTACACCTTC

j_gene: TRBJ1-2
d_gene: NA
len: 15
v_gene: TRBV6-5
abundance: NA
CDR3aa: CASCPTGVANYGYTF
CDR3nt: TGTGCCAGCTGTCCCACTGGGGTAGCTAACTATGGCTACACCTTC

j_gene: TRBJ1-1
d_gene: NA
len: 13
v_gene: TRBV10-3
abundance: NA
CDR3aa: CAISVAARTDAFF
CDR3nt: TGTGCCATCAGTGTCGCTGCCAGGACGGATGCTTTCTTT

j_gene: TRBJ1-5
d_gene: TRBD1
len: 13
v_gene: TRBV29-1
abundance: NA
CDR3aa: CSVGQGAAQPQHF
CDR3nt: TGCAGCGTTGGACAGGGGGCAGCTCAGCCCCAGCATTTT